The 24 T cell receptor beta chains presented below share a single source sample, sequenced in a study of CD8 T cells in Susac syndrome. Reverse transcription used about 0.45 to 1 ug RNA and random hexamers. Each CDR3 protein gets one entry after TCRdb re-called the immunoSEQ multiplex PCR reads with MiXCR. The table has 200,000 or so distinct CDR3 sequences, roughly 95% seen once. The sample was CD4+ T cells from PBMCs. Receptors were obtained from a human donor with multiple sclerosis.

The V gene is TRBV30, the J gene TRBJ2-5, with D possibly being TRBD1 (5 bases). Per the germline V gene, CDR1 is GTSNPN and CDR2 is SVGIG (reference sequence). V dropped 1 base and J dropped 2 bases, with 8 bases sitting between them. The CDR3 runs to 13 residues. The CDR3 DNA reads TGTGCCTGGAGTGAACAGGTTCAAGAGACCCAGTACTTC. Protein product: CAWSEQVQETQYF.

The chain carries TRBV5-4 and TRBJ2-5; D ambiguous. V was clipped by 3 bases and J by 5 bases, with 11 bases between them. Germline V CDR1 and CDR2: SGHNT, YYREEE (reference sequence). CDR3 length equals 13 residues. The CDR3 loop reads CASSSLGAETQYF. Here the CDR3 DNA reads TGTGCCAGCAGCTCCCTAGGTGCGGAGACCCAGTACTTC.

This clonotype was picked up one time. The J gene is TRBJ2-5, the V gene TRBV27; 10 bases line up with TRBD1. There are 15 residues in the CDR3. Germline V gene sequence: CDR1 MNHEY, CDR2 SMNVEV (reference sequence). V shed 5 bases, J shed 7 bases, and the junction held 10 bases outside the gene matches. The CDR3 is CASSVTGGVILTQYF. CDR3 coding DNA: TGTGCCAGCAGTGTGACAGGGGGCGTTATTTTGACCCAGTACTTC.

V and J are TRBV29-1 and TRBJ2-2; D possibly matches TRBD1 or TRBD2 (6 bases each). Germline values: CDR1 SQVTM, CDR2 ANQGSEA. The V and J ends lost 6 bases and 7 bases respectively, with 15 bases between them. The CDR3 is made up of 13 amino acids. The CDR3 bases are TGCAGCGTCCTATACGGGGGCGGCGGGGAGCTGTTTTTT. Translated, it gives CSVLYGGGGELFF.

V and J are TRBV4-1 and TRBJ2-7, with D unresolved. This CDR3 region has 15 residues. V gave up 1 base and J gave up 3 bases, with 13 bases separating them. From germline, CDR1 is MGHRA and CDR2 YSYEKL. CDR3: CASSQVEAAFYEQYF. The DNA of the CDR3 is TGCGCCAGCAGCCAAGTTGAGGCAGCCTTCTACGAGCAGTACTTC.

The chain recombines TRBV12-5 with TRBJ1-5, with D possibly matching TRBD1 (5 bases). This CDR3 is 15 amino acids long. Trimming removed 3 bases at V and 1 base at J, with 10 bases between. Per germline, CDR1 LGHNT and CDR2 FRNRAP. DNA of the CDR3: TGTGCTAGTGGTTTCGAGGGGACGAGCAATCAGCCCCAGCATTTT. Its protein is CASGFEGTSNQPQHF.

This chain joins TRBV20-1 and TRBJ1-2; 7 nucleotides match TRBD1. V shed 0 bases and J 1 base; nucleotides not matched to a gene: 5. The V gene's germline CDR1 is DFQATT and CDR2 SNEGSKA (reference sequence). The CDR3 has 15 residues. The CDR3 protein is CSARDRDRSNYGYTF. The CDR3 DNA reads as TGCAGTGCTAGAGACCGGGACAGAAGTAACTATGGCTACACCTTC.

V usage is TRBV29-1 and J usage is TRBJ1-1, with D perhaps TRBD1 (5 bases). This CDR3 has 12 residues. The V end was cut by 4 bases, the J end by 7 bases, with 13 bases between. Germline V CDR1 and CDR2: SQVTM, ANQGSEA. This chain's CDR3 is CSVGDAGLEAFF. CDR3 coding DNA: TGCAGCGTTGGGGACGCCGGGCTTGAAGCTTTCTTT.

This clonotype was observed a handful of times. V usage is TRBV5-8 and J usage is TRBJ2-1, with TRBD1 matching 9 bases. The CDR3 consists of 13 residues. The germline gives CDR1 SGHTS, CDR2 YDEGEE. V trimming: 4 bases; J trimming: 9 bases; junction bases outside the gene matches: 5. The CDR3 sequence is CASSGRDRVEQFF. Here the CDR3 DNA reads TGTGCCAGCAGCGGCCGGGACAGGGTTGAGCAGTTCTTC.

The chain couples TRBV11-1 to TRBJ1-1; 8 nucleotides align to TRBD1. V was clipped by 5 bases and J by 6 bases; unmatched bases: 5. The germline V gene has CDR1 SGHAT and CDR2 FQDESV (reference sequence). CDR3 length: 13 residues. CDR3 in amino acids: CASSRDRIAEAFF. The DNA for the CDR3 is TGTGCCAGCAGCAGGGACAGGATCGCTGAAGCTTTCTTT. Supplemented by reference TRBV11-1 and TRBJ1-1, the full variable domain reads EAEVAQSPRYKITEKSQAVAFWCDPISGHATLYWYRQILGQGPELLVQFQDESVVDDSQLPKDRFSAERLKGVDSTLKIQPAELGDSAMYLCASSRDRIAEAFFGQGTRLTVV.

The chain uses TRBV2 and TRBJ1-6; 7 positions match TRBD1. The CDR3 contains 14 residues. The germline V gene encodes CDR1 SNHLY and CDR2 FYNNEI. Trimming at V came to 4 bases and at J to 9 bases, leaving 6 bases not matched to a gene. CDR3 region: CASSAPGGSSPLHF. The CDR3 DNA reads as TGTGCCAGCAGTGCCCCAGGGGGTAGTTCACCCCTCCACTTT.

This clonotype was detected once. CDR3 region: CASRADTFGELFF. The CDR3 nucleotides read TGTGCCAGCAGGGCTGACACCTTCGGGGAGCTGTTTTTT. The chain is built from TRBV12-3 or TRBV12-4 and TRBJ2-2, with no clear D. This CDR3 has 13 amino acids. The V end was cut by 6 bases, the J end by 7 bases, with 12 bases between.

The chain carries TRBV29-1 and TRBJ2-7; D is unresolved. Between the trimmed V and J ends, which lost 3 bases and 9 bases, there was a span of 18 bases. Germline CDR1 is SQVTM and CDR2 is ANQGSEA. CDR3 length: 13 residues. CDR3: CSVDERGTTGQYF. The CDR3 DNA reads as TGCAGCGTTGACGAGCGAGGAACTACGGGGCAGTACTTC.

The chain uses TRBV15 and TRBJ1-1, with D perhaps TRBD1 (6 bases). With 3 bases removed from V and 6 bases from J, the gap between germline ends came to 17 bases. The germline gives CDR1 LNHNV, CDR2 YYDKDF (reference sequence). The CDR3 runs 15 residues. CDR3 sequence: CATSRGAGGISEAFF. The DNA for the CDR3 is TGTGCCACCAGCAGGGGGGCGGGAGGAATCTCTGAAGCTTTCTTT.

The chain uses TRBV30 and TRBJ1-5; TRBD1 agrees at 10 bases. CDR1 is GTSNPN and CDR2 is SVGIG in the germline V gene (reference sequence). V gave up 3 bases and J gave up 7 bases; unmatched junction bases: 3. This CDR3 has 13 residues. CDR3 coding DNA: TGTGCCTGGAGGGACAGGGGGAGCCAGCCCCAGCATTTT. As protein: CAWRDRGSQPQHF.

This rearrangement joins TRBV20-1 to TRBJ2-1, with D possibly matching TRBD1 (6 bases). Germline values: CDR1 DFQATT, CDR2 SNEGSKA (reference sequence). The CDR3 extends over 12 amino acids. Trimming cost V 5 bases and J 7 bases, with 12 bases left between them. The CDR3 loop is CSARVRGNEQFF. The CDR3 nucleotides read TGCAGTGCTCGCGTGAGGGGGAATGAGCAGTTCTTC.

The chain has TRBV3-1 and TRBJ2-1; TRBD1 or TRBD2 may be the D gene (5 bases each). The CDR3 sequence is 14 residues long. From germline, CDR1 is LGHDT and CDR2 YNNKEL (reference sequence). Trimming removed 5 bases from V and 5 bases from J, with 13 bases in between. As DNA, the CDR3 is TGTGCCAGCAGCTGGCAGAGAGGGGACAATGAGCAGTTCTTC. Protein sequence: CASSWQRGDNEQFF.

V is TRBV3-1 and J is TRBJ1-1, with a possible D match to TRBD1 (6 bases). Per the germline V gene, CDR1 is LGHDT and CDR2 is YNNKEL (reference sequence). Trimming cost V 6 bases and J 1 base, with 15 bases left between them. The CDR3 length is 15 residues. CDR3 in DNA: TGTGCCAGCAGTCTGATGCAGGGGAGGAACACTGAAGCTTTCTTT. It codes for CASSLMQGRNTEAFF. The full variable domain, rest sourced from reference TRBV3-1 and TRBJ1-1, is DTAVSQTPKYLVTQMGNDKSIKCEQNLGHDTMYWYKQDSKKFLKIMFSYNNKELIINETVPNRFSPKSPDKAHLNLHINSLELGDSAVYFCASSLMQGRNTEAFFGQGTRLTVV.

The gene calls are TRBV18 and TRBJ2-5, with a weak D call TRBD1 (5 bases). This CDR3 has 12 amino acids. The V gene lost 4 bases and the J gene lost 5 bases, with 8 bases spanning the gap. CDR1 is KGHSH and CDR2 is LQKENI in the germline V gene. CDR3 DNA: TGTGCCAGCTCACTGGACATGGAGACCCAGTACTTC. This translates into CASSLDMETQYF.

The V gene is TRBV5-1, the J gene TRBJ2-5; tentatively, D is TRBD2 (5 bases). The CDR3 is 14 amino acids. Between the trimmed V and J ends, which lost 4 bases and 4 bases, there was a span of 14 bases. The germline CDR1 and CDR2 sequences are SGHRS and YFSETQ. CDR3: CASSLNRRGETQYF. CDR3 in DNA: TGCGCCAGCAGCCTTAACCGACGGGGAGAGACCCAGTACTTC. The variable domain in full, completed from reference TRBV5-1 and TRBJ2-5, reads KAGVTQTPRYLIKTRGQQVTLSCSPISGHRSVSWYQQTPGQGLQFLFEYFSETQRNKGNFPGRFSGRQFSNSRSEMNVSTLELGDSALYLCASSLNRRGETQYFGPGTRLLVL.

The gene calls are TRBV29-1 and TRBJ2-5; the D gene is possibly TRBD1 (6 bases). This CDR3 region has 13 residues. Germline CDR1 and CDR2: SQVTM and ANQGSEA. CDR3 region: CSARDTQRETQYF. The CDR3 nucleotides are TGCAGTGCCCGGGACACACAAAGGGAGACCCAGTACTTC.

The chain uses TRBV3-1 and TRBJ2-1; 8 nucleotides line up with TRBD2. V lost 1 base and J lost 8; bases outside the gene matches: 4. Germline loops: CDR1 LGHDT, CDR2 YNNKEL (reference sequence). The CDR3 consists of 14 residues. The CDR3 region is CASSQAGGSDEQFF. CDR3 sequence (DNA): TGTGCCAGCAGCCAAGCGGGAGGGTCGGATGAGCAGTTCTTC.

The chain is built from TRBV3-1 and TRBJ2-5; possible D gene TRBD1, 5 bases. The germline V gene encodes CDR1 LGHDT and CDR2 YNNKEL (reference sequence). The CDR3 extends over 14 amino acids. V lost 4 bases, J lost 5 bases, and 14 bases lay in between. The CDR3 reads CASSPRPGPETQYF. DNA of the CDR3: TGTGCCAGCAGCCCCCGTCCAGGGCCGGAGACCCAGTACTTC.

The V call is TRBV24-1, the J call TRBJ2-7, with 8 bases fitting TRBD1. Per the germline V gene, CDR1 is KGHDR and CDR2 is SFDVKD. V was clipped by 4 bases and J by 6 bases; unmatched bases: 10. The length of the CDR3 is 15 residues. CDR3 sequence: CATSDPNQGAFEQYF. CDR3 DNA: TGTGCCACCAGTGACCCTAACCAGGGGGCCTTCGAGCAGTACTTC.